This is a list of T cell receptor beta chains from one sample in a study of blood T cell repertoires in COVID-19. TCRdb keeps only in-frame clones here, not all; method: immunoSEQ multiplex PCR. The sample lists fewer than 40,000 clones; more than 65% were seen once. Sequences were obtained from peripheral blood. The receptors here all came from a man between 70 and 80 years old with COVID-19, enrolled during active disease. CDR3s include the opening cysteine and the closing phenylalanine or tryptophan. Fields, in order: D gene, J gene, clone size, CDR3 length, V gene, CDR3 DNA, CDR3 protein. A D gene is named only where the DNA matches it firmly. Clone size is stated in some rows and not others, as once, few, many or a class when expanded.

>NA|TRBJ2-1|NA|11|TRBV20-1
TGCAGTGCTAGATGGAGCAATGAGCAGTTCTTC
CSARWSNEQFF
>NA|TRBJ1-2|NA|12|TRBV19
TGTGCCAGTAGTATAGCGGGGGATGGCTACACCTTC
CASSIAGDGYTF
>TRBD1|TRBJ1-4|NA|15|TRBV28
TGTGCCAGCGCAACAGGGGGCTTGACTAATGAAAAACTGTTTTTT
CASATGGLTNEKLFF
>NA|TRBJ2-1|few|11|TRBV9
TGTGCCAGCAGCCCAAACAATGAGCAGTTCTTC
CASSPNNEQFF
>TRBD1|TRBJ1-1|NA|16|TRBV7-9
TGTGCCAGCAGCTTGACGCGACAGGGGTTTCATGGCGAAGCTTTCTTT
CASSLTRQGFHGEAFF
>NA|TRBJ1-5|NA|13|TRBV7-2
TGTGCCAGCAGTTCGGACAGATATCAGCCCCAGCATTTT
CASSSDRYQPQHF
>TRBD2|TRBJ2-7|NA|18|TRBV27
TGTGCCAGCAGTTTTAAGGGTGCCGGACTAGCCCACTCCTACGAGCAGTACTTC
CASSFKGAGLAHSYEQYF
>NA|TRBJ1-1|NA|15|TRBV19
TGTGCCAGTAGTACTGGGGGAGGTTGGAACACTGAAGCTTTCTTT
CASSTGGGWNTEAFF
>NA|TRBJ2-5|NA|14|TRBV4-3
TGCGCCAGCAGCCAAGATGCACTCCTGATGGCCCAGTACTTC
CASSQDALLMAQYF
>NA|TRBJ1-2|few|13|TRBV3-1/TRBV3-2
TGTGCCAGCAGCCCGGCGGGGAGCTATGGCTACACCTTC
CASSPAGSYGYTF
>TRBD2|TRBJ2-3|NA|18|TRBV6-4
TGTGCCAGCAGTCCGACTAGCGGTACGAGCCGGCGCACAGATACGCAGTATTTT
CASSPTSGTSRRTDTQYF
>NA|TRBJ2-7|NA|13|TRBV4-2
TGTGCCAGCAGCCAAGTAGGGGACTACGAGCAGTACTTC
CASSQVGDYEQYF
>NA|TRBJ1-1|NA|14|TRBV5-4
TGTGCCAGCAGCAGGACTAGGCTAGGCACTGAAGCTTTCTTT
CASSRTRLGTEAFF
>NA|TRBJ1-5|NA|18|TRBV6-2/TRBV6-3
TGTGCCAGCACCCCCGACAGGAACCGAAAGGGTAGGCTTCAGCCCCAGCATTTT
CASTPDRNRKGRLQPQHF
>NA|TRBJ2-3|NA|13|TRBV5-6
TGTGCCAGCAGTGTTCAACTCACAGATACGCAGTATTTT
CASSVQLTDTQYF
>TRBD2|TRBJ2-7|NA|14|TRBV6-7
TGTGCCAGCAGTTCCATAGCGGGAGGAGATGAGCAGTACTTC
CASSSIAGGDEQYF
>TRBD2|TRBJ2-1|NA|16|TRBV7-2
TGTGCCAGCAGCCAAATAGCGGGGTTGAACTACAATGAGCAGTTCTTC
CASSQIAGLNYNEQFF
>NA|TRBJ1-2|NA|14|TRBV4-3
TGCGCCAGCAGCCAAGCACAGGGACCCTATGGCTACACCTTC
CASSQAQGPYGYTF
>NA|TRBJ1-2|few|13|TRBV28
TGTGCCAGCGGATTTGGAGTTTACTATGGCTACACCTTC
CASGFGVYYGYTF
>NA|TRBJ1-2|once|15|TRBV28
TGTGCCAGCACCCAGGACAGTGCATTTCGCTATGGCTACACCTTC
CASTQDSAFRYGYTF
>NA|TRBJ1-6|NA|16|TRBV9
TGTGCCAGCAGCGTAGATGTGGGGCGCGGTAATTCACCCCTCCACTTT
CASSVDVGRGNSPLHF
>NA|TRBJ2-7|few|12|TRBV20-1
TGCAGTGCTAGTGTCGGGGAGCAAGAGCAGTACTTC
CSASVGEQEQYF
>NA|TRBJ2-2|NA|16|TRBV21-1
TGTGCCAGCAGCCTGGGGGGGACTACGAACACCGGGGAGCTGTTTTTT
CASSLGGTTNTGELFF
>TRBD2|TRBJ2-2|NA|16|TRBV7-2
TGTGCCAGCAGGCCACCGGGTCTAGCGGGAGCCGGGGAGCTGTTTTTT
CASRPPGLAGAGELFF
>NA|TRBJ2-7|NA|13|TRBV7-2
TGTGCCAGCAGCTTGTGGCGGGCGAGGGAGCAGTACTTC
CASSLWRAREQYF
>TRBD1|TRBJ1-4|NA|15|TRBV2
TGTGCCAGCAGCGCACAGGGGGGTACTAATGAAAAACTGTTTTTT
CASSAQGGTNEKLFF
>NA|TRBJ2-7|NA|12|TRBV12-3/TRBV12-4
TGTGCCAGCAGTTCCTCAGGGTTCGAGCAGTACTTC
CASSSSGFEQYF
>NA|TRBJ2-5|NA|14|TRBV28
TGTGCCAGCAGCGCCGGGACTTTCCAAGAGACCCAGTACTTC
CASSAGTFQETQYF
>TRBD2|TRBJ2-1|once|17|TRBV28
TGTGCCAGCATCCCGTCTGTAGCGGGAGGGCTCGTTTTGGGGCAGTTCTTC
CASIPSVAGGLVLGQFF
>TRBD2|TRBJ2-5|NA|16|TRBV30
TGTGCCTGGAGTGCAGGACTAGCGGGAGGGGAAGAGACCCAGTACTTC
CAWSAGLAGGEETQYF
>TRBD1|TRBJ1-2|NA|13|TRBV4-3
TGCGCCAGTGGGACAGGAGGCCCCGACGGCTACACCTTC
CASGTGGPDGYTF
>TRBD2|TRBJ2-7|NA|15|TRBV6-5
TGTGCCAGCAGTCAGATAAGCGGGAATCAATACGAGCAGTACTTC
CASSQISGNQYEQYF
>TRBD1|TRBJ1-2|NA|14|TRBV4-3
TGCGCCAGCAGCCATCCCGCAGGGGGCGCGGGCTACACCTTC
CASSHPAGGAGYTF
>TRBD1|TRBJ2-7|NA|15|TRBV24-1
TGTGCCACCAGTGAAGGGGCAGGGGGTCCCTACGAGCAGTACTTC
CATSEGAGGPYEQYF
>NA|TRBJ1-5|NA|13|TRBV30
TGTGCCTGGAGTGCGGGGGGCAATCAGCCCCAGCATTTT
CAWSAGGNQPQHF
>NA|TRBJ1-1|NA|15|TRBV7-3
TGTGCCAGCAGCTTATCTCCCCAGGAGAACACTGAAGCTTTCTTT
CASSLSPQENTEAFF
>NA|TRBJ1-6|medium-sized|13|TRBV19
TGTGCCAGTTCGGGGGGAGGAATTTCACCCCTCCACTTT
CASSGGGISPLHF
>NA|TRBJ1-1|few|11|TRBV29-1
TGCAGCGTTGCCGGTCGGGGGGGAGCTTTCTTT
CSVAGRGGAFF
>TRBD2|TRBJ2-7|NA|17|TRBV4-2
TGTGCCAGCAGCCAATGGACTAGCGGGGCCCCATCCTACGAGCAGTACTTC
CASSQWTSGAPSYEQYF